This T cell receptor (beta chain) emerged from a study of blood T cells in healthy people across ages. V was trimmed by 1 base and J by 2 bases, leaving 15 bases between them. CDR1 and CDR2 from the germline V gene are LNHNV and YYDKDF (reference sequence). The CDR3 contains 16 residues. For the second PCR, which ran for roughly 6 to 11 cycles, a sample-barcoded 5' primer and a J-beta primer mix were used. Each CDR3 protein is one row after TCRdb ran MiXCR on the 5' RACE reads. The sample holds fewer than 650,000 distinct CDR3 sequences, roughly a quarter seen once. This clonotype showed up just a few times. These data also formed part of another study, on T cells of mothers and their children.

The chain combines TRBV15 with TRBJ2-7, with D possibly called TRBD1 or TRBD2 (6 bases each). This TCR came from a boy between 2 and 15 years old in good health. Sequenced sample: blood. In nucleotides, the CDR3 is TGTGCCACCAGCAGAGGAGGGGGGACGGAGACCTACGAGCAGTACTTC. It encodes CATSRGGGTETYEQYF.